The TCR beta chain described here comes from a study of read filtering for tumor transcriptome and immune sequencing. CDR1 is SGHAT and CDR2 is FQNNGV in the germline V gene. CDR3 length: 15 amino acids. J was trimmed by 0 bases and V by 5 bases; bases with no gene match: 4. This clonotype was recorded many times. This library used roughly 400 ng RNA and molecular barcoded adaptors spanning alpha/delta and beta/gamma chains. TCRdb re-derived calls from the reads in MiXCR, one entry per CDR3 protein. The table has 30,000 to 50,000 distinct CDR3 sequences, over 9.5% seen once. The TCR was taken from a donor aged 40 or over with multiple myeloma. The sequenced sample was a population of CD138-negative cells sorted from bone marrow. The V and J genes are TRBV11-2 and TRBJ1-3; 7 bases agree with TRBD1. The CDR3 protein is CASSPRQGSGNTIYF. The CDR3 DNA is TGTGCCAGCAGCCCGAGACAGGGCTCTGGAAACACCATATATTTT.